The 26 T cell receptor beta chains below were found in one sample sequenced in a study of T-cell memory formation after mild COVID-19. Using its own MiXCR run on the 5' RACE reads, TCRdb lists one record per CDR3 protein. Here the sample spans roughly 160,000 distinct CDR3 sequences, 13% being singletons. Sample: PBMCs or a T cell subset sorted from them (not recorded which). The receptors were gathered from a man younger than 35 who had mild COVID-19 (a few samples of this study predate the infection). Cell type and time point are not known.

A few counts support this clonotype. V gene TRBV24-1 combines with J gene TRBJ2-2; D is perhaps TRBD1 or TRBD2 (5 bases each). The CDR3 contains 16 residues. With 3 bases removed from V and 6 bases from J, the gap between germline ends came to 16 bases. The germline CDR1 and CDR2 sequences are KGHDR and SFDVKD. CDR3 sequence: CATSDAGTSASGELFF. CDR3 nucleotides: TGTGCCACCAGTGATGCCGGGACGTCCGCCTCCGGGGAGCTGTTTTTT.

This clonotype was seen a few times. This rearrangement joins TRBV6-2 or TRBV6-3 to TRBJ1-1; a weak D match, TRBD1 (5 bases). The CDR3 spans 12 residues. The germline V gene encodes CDR1 MNHEY and CDR2 SVGEGT. Deletions cut 10 bases from V and 5 bases from J, with 14 bases between. CDR3 amino acids: CATGDVATEAFF. For the CDR3, the DNA is TGTGCCACCGGGGACGTAGCAACTGAAGCTTTCTTT.

This clonotype was counted a few times. The chain joins TRBV7-2 to TRBJ2-5; D gene uncertain. CDR3 length: 12 residues. Looked up from germline, CDR1 is SGHTA and CDR2 is FQGNSA. V was shortened by 3 bases and J by 1 base, with 3 bases between the two germline ends. The CDR3: CASSFAQETQYF. The DNA of the CDR3 is TGTGCCAGCAGCTTTGCCCAAGAGACCCAGTACTTC.

A few counts support this clonotype. The chain employs TRBV20-1 and TRBJ2-1; D possibly matches TRBD1 or TRBD2 (5 bases each). Germline V gene lookup returns CDR1 DFQATT and CDR2 SNEGSKA (reference sequence). Trimming removed 2 bases at V and 5 bases at J, with 7 bases between. The CDR3 is made up of 12 amino acids. The CDR3 is CSARRDHNEQFF. DNA of the CDR3: TGCAGTGCTAGAAGGGACCACAATGAGCAGTTCTTC.

This clonotype came up a few times. The chain is built from TRBV5-1 and TRBJ1-4, with unresolved D. The CDR3 totals 14 residues. Germline assignment: CDR1 SGHRS and CDR2 YFSETQ. V was cut by 1 base and J by 7 bases, with 11 bases left in between. The CDR3 nucleotides are TGCGCCAGCAGCTTGAGGTCTCTAGGTGAAAAACTGTTTTTT. It specifies CASSLRSLGEKLFF.

Many counts were recorded for this clonotype. The chain employs TRBV7-6 and TRBJ1-6; D not certain. The CDR3 sequence is 13 residues long. Deletions cut 3 bases from V and 7 bases from J, with 7 bases between. The germline CDR1 and CDR2 sequences are SGHVS and FNYEAQ. The CDR3 reads CASSFKWNSPLHF. The CDR3 DNA sequence: TGTGCCAGCAGCTTTAAGTGGAATTCACCCCTCCACTTT.

This clonotype has a handful of counts. This chain links TRBV3-1 with TRBJ1-1; D remains unclear. CDR1 and CDR2 (germline): LGHDT, YNNKEL (reference sequence). Trimming stripped 2 bases from V and 10 bases from J, with 14 bases between. The CDR3 runs 13 residues. This chain's CDR3 is CASSQSSQMGAFF. In DNA, the CDR3 is TGTGCCAGCAGCCAATCTAGTCAGATGGGAGCTTTCTTT.

The chain uses TRBV6-2 or TRBV6-3 and TRBJ2-7; 13 nucleotides align to TRBD2. The junction had 0 bases not matched to a gene; V was cut back by 2 bases and J by 2 bases. Germline CDR1 MNHEY, CDR2 SVGEGT. CDR3 size: 15 residues. CDR3 protein: CASSYGTSGTYEQYV. Here the CDR3 DNA reads TGTGCCAGCAGTTACGGGACTAGCGGGACCTACGAGCAGTACGTC.

This clonotype was picked up a small number of times. The rearrangement links TRBV7-2 to TRBJ1-2; D is perhaps TRBD1 (5 bases). Looked up from germline, CDR1 is SGHTA and CDR2 is FQGNSA. This CDR3 has 15 amino acids. Trimming shortened V by 5 bases and J by 3 bases, and 16 bases separated the two germline ends. The CDR3 is CASSRGVGLDYGYTF. Here the CDR3 DNA reads TGTGCCAGCAGCCGAGGGGTCGGGCTTGACTATGGCTACACCTTC.

Only a few counts were recorded for this clonotype. The rearrangement uses TRBV5-1 and TRBJ2-4, with 9 bases aligning to TRBD1. In germline, CDR1 is SGHRS, CDR2 YFSETQ. The CDR3 totals 14 residues. After removal of 3 bases from V and 4 bases from J, the junction contained 2 bases not matched to a gene. The CDR3 region is CASSYGTGKNIQYF. The CDR3 DNA reads TGCGCCAGCAGCTACGGGACAGGGAAAAACATTCAGTACTTC.

This clonotype has ten or more counts. The chain is built from TRBV7-3 and TRBJ2-3; D is perhaps TRBD2 (6 bases). The CDR3 sequence is 13 residues long. The germline gives CDR1 SGHTA, CDR2 FQGTGA. V dropped 5 bases and J dropped 3 bases, with 9 bases sitting between them. The CDR3 is CASSRTITDTQYF. The CDR3 DNA reads TGTGCCAGCAGCAGGACTATTACAGATACGCAGTATTTT.

The chain carries TRBV7-9 and TRBJ2-7; 12 bases are a match to TRBD2. The junction had 2 bases not matched to a gene; V was cut back by 5 bases and J by 0 bases. The CDR3 loop spans 15 amino acids. The V gene's germline CDR1 is SEHNR and CDR2 FQNEAQ (reference sequence). The CDR3 DNA follows: TGTGCCAGCAGCAGGACTAGCGGGACCTCCTACGAGCAGTACTTC. The encoded protein is CASSRTSGTSYEQYF.

V usage is TRBV7-2 and J usage is TRBJ2-1; D unresolved. V lost 3 bases, J lost 5 bases, and 8 bases lay in between. Germline V CDR1 and CDR2: SGHTA, FQGNSA. The CDR3 consists of 13 residues. Here the CDR3 DNA reads TGTGCCAGCAGCTTGACCCGGGACAATGAGCAGTTCTTC. Amino acids: CASSLTRDNEQFF.

The V call is TRBV6-5, the J call TRBJ2-5; 7 bases align to TRBD1. The V and J ends lost 2 bases and 4 bases, in that order; junction bases with no gene match: 10. This CDR3 has 16 amino acids. Germline V CDR1 and CDR2: MNHEY, SVGAGI. The CDR3 protein is CASSYGGTGAAETQYF. The CDR3 coding sequence is TGTGCCAGCAGTTACGGGGGTACAGGGGCTGCAGAGACCCAGTACTTC.

The V gene is TRBV15, the J gene TRBJ1-4, with a possible D match to TRBD1 (6 bases). CDR1 is LNHNV and CDR2 is YYDKDF in the germline V gene (reference sequence). V lost 5 bases, J lost 13 bases, and 14 bases lay in between. CDR3 length: 12 amino acids. The CDR3 protein is CATSGSQTGLFF. The CDR3 DNA sequence: TGTGCCACCAGCGGATCCCAGACAGGACTGTTTTTT. Supplemented by reference TRBV15 and TRBJ1-4, the full variable domain reads DAMVIQNPRYQVTQFGKPVTLSCSQTLNHNVMYWYQQKSSQAPKLLFHYYDKDFNNEADTPDNFQSRRPNTSFCFLDIRSPGLGDTAMYLCATSGSQTGLFFGSGTQLSVL.

V gene TRBV2 combines with J gene TRBJ1-3, with D unresolved. The CDR3 runs 14 residues. Deletions cut 2 bases from V and 4 bases from J, with 9 bases between. The V gene's germline CDR1 is SNHLY and CDR2 FYNNEI. The DNA of the CDR3 is TGTGCCAGCAGTGAACCCAGGTCAGGAAACACCATATATTTT. Protein sequence: CASSEPRSGNTIYF. Looking up the rest from reference TRBV2 and TRBJ1-3 gives the full variable domain: EPEVTQTPSHQVTQMGQEVILRCVPISNHLYFYWYRQILGQKVEFLVSFYNNEISEKSEIFDDQFSVERPDGSNFTLKIRSTKLEDSAMYFCASSEPRSGNTIYFGEGSWLTVV.

The CDR3 nucleotides read TGTGCCAGCGTTAGGGACGGGGATCAGCCCCAGCATTTT. Translation: CASVRDGDQPQHF. This chain joins TRBV6-2 or TRBV6-3 and TRBJ1-5; tentatively, D is TRBD1 (5 bases). Germline CDR1 and CDR2: MNHEY and SVGEGT. CDR3 length equals 13 residues. V lost 8 bases, J lost 5 bases, and 13 bases lay in between.

This clonotype has ten or more counts. The chain combines TRBV4-1 with TRBJ2-2, with 10 bases matching TRBD2. The junction had 8 bases not matched to a gene; V was cut back by 4 bases and J by 6 bases. The CDR3 extends over 16 amino acids. Germline V gene data show CDR1 as MGHRA and CDR2 as YSYEKL. CDR3 in amino acids: CASSPSGLAGAGELFF. Here the CDR3 DNA reads TGCGCCAGCAGCCCCTCCGGTCTAGCGGGGGCCGGGGAGCTGTTTTTT.

This clonotype was observed a handful of times. V and J are TRBV9 and TRBJ2-5; 9 bases agree with TRBD1. With V trimmed by 3 bases and J by 2 bases, 5 bases remained unmatched. The CDR3 extends over 15 amino acids. Germline values: CDR1 SGDLS, CDR2 YYNGEE. The CDR3 sequence is CASSEGQGIQETQYF. The CDR3 region has the DNA TGTGCCAGCAGCGAGGGACAGGGAATACAAGAGACCCAGTACTTC.

The chain has TRBV4-3 and TRBJ2-5; 12 bases match TRBD2. Germline values: CDR1 LGHNA, CDR2 YSLEER. This CDR3 contains 17 residues. The V segment lost 4 bases and the J segment 9 bases; nucleotides outside the gene matches: 15. The CDR3 region is CASSLYLPSGGAVAQYF. Here the CDR3 DNA reads TGCGCCAGCAGCCTCTATCTTCCTAGCGGGGGGGCGGTGGCCCAGTACTTC.

V gene TRBV28 combines with J gene TRBJ2-7; D uncertain. V was clipped by 5 bases and J by 8 bases, with 16 bases between them. The CDR3 runs to 13 residues. The V gene's germline CDR1 is MDHEN and CDR2 SYDVKM. The CDR3 bases are TGTGCCAGCAGTGCAGGCGGCCGGAGACAGCAGTACGTC. This encodes CASSAGGRRQQYV.

This clonotype was seen more than once but under ten times. The gene calls are TRBV20-1 and TRBJ1-5; TRBD1 agrees at 8 bases. The CDR3 loop spans 15 amino acids. CDR1 DFQATT and CDR2 SNEGSKA come from the germline V gene (reference sequence). Trimming at V came to 0 bases and at J to 3 bases, leaving 4 bases not matched to a gene. The CDR3 DNA sequence: TGCAGTGCTAGAGACCCAGGGGGCTTCAATCAGCCCCAGCATTTT. This sequence encodes CSARDPGGFNQPQHF.

This clonotype occurred a few times. The chain combines TRBV18 with TRBJ2-6; tentative D call: TRBD1 (6 bases). V was shortened by 6 bases and J by 4 bases, with 10 bases between the two germline ends. The CDR3 extends over 14 amino acids. Germline CDR1 is KGHSH and CDR2 is LQKENI. DNA for the CDR3: TGTGCCAGCTCCGACCAGGGGGGGGCCAACGTCCTGACTTTC. It codes for CASSDQGGANVLTF.

This clonotype appeared many times. This rearrangement joins TRBV7-2 to TRBJ2-1; D gene uncertain. Per the germline V gene, CDR1 is SGHTA and CDR2 is FQGNSA. This CDR3 comprises 13 residues. V dropped 3 bases and J dropped 7 bases, with 10 bases sitting between them. CDR3 nucleotides: TGTGCCAGCAGCTTTCGTCAACGAAATGAGCAGTTCTTC. This translates into CASSFRQRNEQFF.

This clonotype was counted a few times. This chain connects TRBV3-1 to TRBJ1-5; tentatively, D is TRBD1 (5 bases). Germline CDR1 LGHDT, CDR2 YNNKEL (reference sequence). The germline V and J ends were trimmed by 3 bases and 7 bases, with 7 bases remaining between them. The CDR3 totals 12 residues. In nucleotides, the CDR3 is TGTGCCAGCAGCCAGGGGGGGCAGCCCCAGCATTTT. Translation gives CASSQGGQPQHF.

The chain joins TRBV27 to TRBJ1-2; possible D gene TRBD1, 6 bases. The CDR3 extends over 13 amino acids. Germline loops: CDR1 MNHEY, CDR2 SMNVEV (reference sequence). With 5 bases removed from V and 1 base from J, the gap between germline ends came to 8 bases. CDR3 bases: TGTGCCAGCAGTCACAGGGTTAACTATGGCTACACCTTC. Translated: CASSHRVNYGYTF.